These 27 T cell receptor beta chains share one sample of origin, sequenced in a study of type 1 regulatory T cells. TCRdb ran MiXCR on the reads and lists one entry per CDR3 protein. In the table there are about 100,000 distinct CDR3 sequences, about a third of which are singletons. Material for sequencing was CD4+ T cells, either the whole sample or a sorted fraction (not recorded which). These receptors were collected from a human donor in good health.

This clonotype was counted between two and nine times. The rearrangement uses TRBV3-1 and TRBJ2-7; TRBD2 might be the D (5 bases). The CDR3 has 11 amino acids. Per the germline V gene, CDR1 is LGHDT and CDR2 is YNNKEL (reference sequence). Trimming took 4 bases from V and 5 from J, leaving 6 bases between them. The CDR3 spells CASSRRDEQYF. The DNA for the CDR3 is TGTGCCAGCAGCCGGCGGGACGAGCAGTACTTC.

The chain links TRBV18 to TRBJ2-1, with a tentative D call TRBD2 (5 bases). Germline loops: CDR1 KGHSH, CDR2 LQKENI. V was shortened by 2 bases and J by 0 bases, with 8 bases between the two germline ends. This CDR3 region has 15 residues. CDR3 region: CASSPSAGSYNEQFF. The CDR3, as DNA: TGTGCCAGCTCACCAAGCGCGGGCTCCTACAATGAGCAGTTCTTC.

The chain is built from TRBV7-3 and TRBJ2-7; 11 positions agree with TRBD2. Looked up from germline, CDR1 is SGHTA and CDR2 is FQGTGA. Germline trimming cut 4 bases from V and 6 bases from J; bases unmatched to any gene: 5. The CDR3 has 14 residues. CDR3 protein: CASSYTSGSSEQYF. The CDR3 DNA reads TGTGCCAGCAGCTATACTAGCGGGAGTTCCGAGCAGTACTTC.

This clonotype was found a few times. V gene TRBV5-4 combines with J gene TRBJ2-4, with 10 nucleotides matching TRBD2. CDR1 is SGHNT, CDR2 YYREEE, per germline (reference sequence). V gave up 3 bases and J gave up 6 bases; unmatched junction bases: 6. The CDR3 covers 15 residues. The CDR3: CASSSSGRKRNIQYF. In nucleotides, the CDR3 is TGTGCCAGCAGCTCTAGCGGGAGAAAGCGAAACATTCAGTACTTC.

The chain's CDR3 is CASSRNSLGNQPQHF. The DNA for the CDR3 is TGTGCCAGCAGTCGCAACAGTTTGGGCAATCAGCCCCAGCATTTT. The rearrangement joins TRBV11-2 to TRBJ1-5; D remains unclear. This CDR3 has 15 amino acids. CDR1 is SGHAT, CDR2 FQNNGV, per germline. V was shortened by 6 bases and J by 2 bases, with 14 bases between the two germline ends. The variable domain in full, completed from reference TRBV11-2 and TRBJ1-5, reads EAGVAQSPRYKIIEKRQSVAFWCNPISGHATLYWYQQILGQGPKLLIQFQNNGVVDDSQLPKDRFSAERLKGVDSTLKIQPAKLEDSAVYLCASSRNSLGNQPQHFGDGTRLSIL.

The gene calls are TRBV4-3 and TRBJ1-5; 8 nucleotides match TRBD1. The germline V gene has CDR1 LGHNA and CDR2 YSLEER. The CDR3 is made up of 16 amino acids. The V gene end was trimmed by 0 bases and the J gene end by 5 bases; junction bases not matched to a gene: 6. The CDR3 region is CASSQDVGQGYQPQHF. The CDR3 DNA is TGCGCCAGCAGCCAAGATGTAGGACAGGGCTATCAGCCCCAGCATTTT.

The V and J genes are TRBV27 and TRBJ1-5; TRBD1 matches 7 bases. Unmatched junction bases numbered 12, after V lost 6 bases and J lost 4 bases. The CDR3 length is 16 residues. CDR1 and CDR2 (germline): MNHEY, SMNVEV (reference sequence). For the CDR3, the DNA is TGTGCCAGCAGGATGGAACAGGGGAGCCCGAATCAGCCCCAGCATTTT. It codes for CASRMEQGSPNQPQHF.

The genes are TRBV7-2 and TRBJ2-7; a weak D match, TRBD1 (6 bases). Trimming took off 4 bases at V and 1 base at J, with 11 bases between the two ends. CDR3 length: 14 residues. Germline CDR1 is SGHTA and CDR2 is FQGNSA. CDR3 region: CASSSDRISYEQYF. In DNA, the CDR3 is TGTGCCAGCAGCTCCGACAGGATATCCTACGAGCAGTACTTC.

This clonotype was picked up a small number of times. This sequence joins TRBV18 and TRBJ1-3; possible D gene TRBD1, 6 bases. This CDR3 spans 13 amino acids. V was cut by 5 bases and J by 4 bases, with 9 bases left in between. Germline loops: CDR1 KGHSH, CDR2 LQKENI. CDR3: CASSGQRGNTIYF. As DNA, the CDR3 is TGTGCCAGCTCAGGACAGCGCGGAAACACCATATATTTT. The full variable domain, with the rest looked up from reference TRBV18 and TRBJ1-3, is NAGVMQNPRHLVRRRGQEARLRCSPMKGHSHVYWYRQLPEEGLKFMVYLQKENIIDESGMPKERFSAEFPKEGPSILRIQQVVRGDSAAYFCASSGQRGNTIYFGEGSWLTVV.

The rearrangement joins TRBV20-1 to TRBJ2-5, with D uncertain. The ends were cut back, 3 bases at V and 4 bases at J, with 12 bases in the middle. The CDR3 is 13 amino acids. Germline CDR1 and CDR2: DFQATT and SNEGSKA (reference sequence). DNA of the CDR3: TGCAGTGCTAGCGTGGGGATCCCAGAGACCCAGTACTTC. Its translation is CSASVGIPETQYF.

For this clonotype: A read error may explain this, as a much larger clone is one base away. The genes are TRBV29-1 and TRBJ1-2; D perhaps matches TRBD1 (6 bases). In germline, CDR1 is SQVTM, CDR2 ANQGSEA. The ends were cut back, 5 bases at V and 6 bases at J, with 10 bases in the middle. This CDR3 is built from 11 residues. The CDR3 region is CSVQGPNGYTF. CDR3 DNA: TGCAGCGTTCAGGGGCCCAATGGCTACACCTTC.

The chain is built from TRBV5-4 and TRBJ2-5; 7 bases match TRBD1. Germline V lookup: CDR1 SGHNT, CDR2 YYREEE (reference sequence). The CDR3 length is 14 residues. The trim removed 2 bases at V and 5 bases at J, leaving 6 bases unmatched. The CDR3 DNA is TGTGCCAGCAGCTTAACGCAGGGGGAGGAGACCCAGTACTTC. Encoded protein: CASSLTQGEETQYF.

The genes are TRBV2 and TRBJ2-7; D is unresolved. CDR3 length: 17 amino acids. Per germline, CDR1 SNHLY and CDR2 FYNNEI. Deletions cut 0 bases from V and 7 bases from J, with 22 bases between. Here the CDR3 DNA reads TGTGCCAGCAGTGAAGCCCAAGATCTCGGACCTTTGGGTGAGCAGTACTTC. Protein sequence: CASSEAQDLGPLGEQYF. Together with reference TRBV2 and TRBJ2-7, the CDR3 gives the full variable domain: EPEVTQTPSHQVTQMGQEVILRCVPISNHLYFYWYRQILGQKVEFLVSFYNNEISEKSEIFDDQFSVERPDGSNFTLKIRSTKLEDSAMYFCASSEAQDLGPLGEQYFGPGTRLTVT.

The V call is TRBV7-2, the J call TRBJ2-4; 10 nucleotides agree with TRBD2. CDR3 length: 17 amino acids. V shed 1 base, J shed 6 bases, and the junction held 9 bases outside the gene matches. CDR1 SGHTA and CDR2 FQGNSA come from the germline V gene. CDR3 bases: TGTGCCAGCAGCTTAGTACTAGCGGGGACCCCTGGAAACATTCAGTACTTC. Translated, it gives CASSLVLAGTPGNIQYF.

This clonotype was counted between two and nine times. The rearrangement joins TRBV6-8 to TRBJ2-7, with 11 bases fitting TRBD1. Germline V CDR1 and CDR2: MNHGY, SAAAGT. The length of the CDR3 is 15 residues. The V segment lost 4 bases and the J segment 4 bases; nucleotides outside the gene matches: 6. CDR3 amino acids: CASSSPGQGEYEQYF. The CDR3 DNA follows: TGTGCCAGCAGTTCGCCGGGACAGGGGGAGTACGAGCAGTACTTC.

The V and J genes are TRBV18 and TRBJ2-2, with 12 bases identical to TRBD2. From germline, CDR1 is KGHSH and CDR2 LQKENI. V dropped 2 bases and J dropped 1; count of bases not matched to a gene: 2. The CDR3 has 17 amino acids. The CDR3 DNA follows: TGTGCCAGCTCACCATCGGGACTAGCGGGGAACACCGGGGAGCTGTTTTTT. It codes for CASSPSGLAGNTGELFF. Together with reference TRBV18 and TRBJ2-2, the CDR3 gives the full variable domain: NAGVMQNPRHLVRRRGQEARLRCSPMKGHSHVYWYRQLPEEGLKFMVYLQKENIIDESGMPKERFSAEFPKEGPSILRIQQVVRGDSAAYFCASSPSGLAGNTGELFFGEGSRLTVL.

This sequence joins TRBV6-2 or TRBV6-3 and TRBJ1-3; unclear D gene. Germline CDR1 and CDR2: MNHEY and SVGEGT. The CDR3 is made up of 14 amino acids. Trimming removed 8 bases from V and 3 bases from J, with 14 bases in between. CDR3 nucleotides: TGTGCCAGCTTGAGATGGACGGATGGAAACACCATATATTTT. Translated, it gives CASLRWTDGNTIYF.

The chain carries TRBV6-2 or TRBV6-3 and TRBJ1-2, with 7 positions matching TRBD1. The CDR3 totals 16 residues. The J segment lost 6 bases and the V segment lost 0 bases, leaving 10 bases of the junction unmatched. Germline V gene lookup returns CDR1 MNHEY and CDR2 SVGEGT. This CDR3 reads CASSYSTADRVHGYTF. DNA for the CDR3: TGTGCCAGCAGTTACTCGACGGCCGACAGGGTCCATGGCTACACCTTC.

This clonotype was seen a few times. The rearrangement links TRBV14 to TRBJ2-1; D may correspond to TRBD1 or TRBD2 (5 bases each). This CDR3 contains 13 residues. Trimming took 1 base from V and 10 from J, leaving 11 bases between them. Germline CDR1 reads SGHDN; CDR2 reads FVKESK. CDR3 DNA sequence: TGTGCCAGCAGCCAAGTTGTAGGGGACGAGCAGTTCTTC. The encoded protein is CASSQVVGDEQFF.

The V and J genes are TRBV27 and TRBJ2-7; D is perhaps TRBD1 (5 bases). This CDR3 has 15 residues. V dropped 5 bases and J dropped 0 bases, with 14 bases sitting between them. Per the germline V gene, CDR1 is MNHEY and CDR2 is SMNVEV (reference sequence). CDR3 DNA: TGTGCCAGCAGTCCCCGACAGTCCAGCTCCTACGAGCAGTACTTC. Amino acid sequence: CASSPRQSSSYEQYF.

The chain employs TRBV7-9 and TRBJ1-1, with D uncertain. The V end was cut by 3 bases, the J end by 6 bases, with 14 bases between. The V gene's germline CDR1 is SEHNR and CDR2 FQNEAQ (reference sequence). The CDR3 length is 14 residues. The chain's CDR3 is CASSLATAAAEAFF. Here the CDR3 DNA reads TGTGCCAGCAGCTTGGCGACGGCTGCTGCTGAAGCTTTCTTT. Based on the CDR3 plus reference TRBV7-9 and TRBJ1-1, the full variable domain is DTGVSQNPRHKITKRGQNVTFRCDPISEHNRLYWYRQTLGQGPEFLTYFQNEAQLEKSRLLSDRFSAERPKGSFSTLEIQRTEQGDSAMYLCASSLATAAAEAFFGQGTRLTVV.

The chain links TRBV2 to TRBJ2-3; 13 bases are shared with TRBD2. CDR3 length: 14 amino acids. Per germline, CDR1 SNHLY and CDR2 FYNNEI. With V trimmed by 9 bases and J by 4 bases, 4 bases remained unmatched. This CDR3 is CASGLAGAADTQYF. CDR3 DNA: TGTGCCAGTGGACTAGCGGGAGCCGCAGATACGCAGTATTTT.

J is TRBJ1-1 and V is TRBV5-1; D might be TRBD1 (5 bases). Between the trimmed V and J ends, which lost 1 base and 4 bases, there was a span of 8 bases. The CDR3 length is 13 residues. From germline, CDR1 is SGHRS and CDR2 YFSETQ. The CDR3 reads CASSLQGPTEAFF. In nucleotides, the CDR3 is TGCGCCAGCAGCTTGCAGGGTCCCACTGAAGCTTTCTTT.

V is TRBV20-1 and J is TRBJ2-3; possible D gene TRBD1, 6 bases. The germline CDR1 and CDR2 sequences are DFQATT and SNEGSKA (reference sequence). Trimming removed 0 bases at V and 4 bases at J, with 20 bases between. This CDR3 has 17 residues. The CDR3 region is CSARDDLGQGRADTQYF. In DNA, the CDR3 is TGCAGTGCTAGAGACGATTTGGGCCAGGGGCGGGCAGATACGCAGTATTTT.

V gene TRBV10-3 combines with J gene TRBJ1-3; D call uncertain. Looked up from germline, CDR1 is ENHRY and CDR2 is SYGVKD. The CDR3 totals 16 residues. The V gene lost 0 bases and the J gene lost 0 bases, with 9 bases spanning the gap. As DNA, the CDR3 is TGTGCCATCAGTGAGTCTGCAGGTCTCTCTGGAAACACCATATATTTT. Translated, it gives CAISESAGLSGNTIYF.

The chain couples TRBV20-1 to TRBJ2-1; 9 bases align to TRBD2. This CDR3 is 13 amino acids long. The trim removed 6 bases at V and 8 bases at J, leaving 8 bases unmatched. Germline values: CDR1 DFQATT, CDR2 SNEGSKA (reference sequence). The CDR3 DNA is TGCAGTGCGCGGACTAGCGCTAGCCATGAGCAGTTCTTC. It encodes CSARTSASHEQFF.

V is TRBV4-2 and J is TRBJ2-1; 10 bases are a match to TRBD2. CDR1 and CDR2 from the germline V gene are LGHNA and YNFKEQ. This CDR3 is 17 amino acids long. After removal of 1 base from V and 5 bases from J, the junction contained 8 bases not matched to a gene. This chain's CDR3 is CASSQGTASGSDNEQFF. The CDR3 DNA is TGTGCCAGCAGCCAAGGGACGGCTAGCGGGAGCGACAATGAGCAGTTCTTC.